This TCR beta chain originates from a study of blood T cell repertoires in COVID-19. Whole-study context: T cells, B-cell-depleted T cells, or PBMCs supplied cDNA or gDNA.

The CDR3 runs to 12 residues. The germline V and J ends were trimmed by 5 bases and 6 bases, with 10 bases remaining between them. Germline V CDR1 and CDR2: SGHVS, FQNEAQ. Libraries were prepared by immunoSEQ multiplex PCR; TCRdb keeps only in-frame clonotypes and omits some of them. Of more than 400,000 clones in the sample, about 85% were seen once. Clinical history reported by participants formed the basis on which cohorts were assigned. The sample was PBMCs or T cells enriched from blood (not recorded which). The receptor was isolated from a woman aged 18 to 35 who had recovered from COVID-19. J is TRBJ1-1 and V is TRBV7-8; perhaps TRBD1 as D (6 bases). The CDR3 reads CASSIRGSEAFF. The CDR3 nucleotides read TGTGCCAGCAGCATAAGGGGGTCTGAAGCTTTCTTT.